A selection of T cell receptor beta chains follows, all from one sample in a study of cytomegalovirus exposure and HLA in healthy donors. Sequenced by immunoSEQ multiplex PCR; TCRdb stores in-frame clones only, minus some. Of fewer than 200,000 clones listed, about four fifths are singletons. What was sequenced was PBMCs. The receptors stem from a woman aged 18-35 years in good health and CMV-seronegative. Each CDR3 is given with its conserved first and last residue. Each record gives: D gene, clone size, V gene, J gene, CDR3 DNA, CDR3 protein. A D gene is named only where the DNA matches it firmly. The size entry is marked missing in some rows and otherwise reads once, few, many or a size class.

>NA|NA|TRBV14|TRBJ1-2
TGTGCCAGCAGCCAAGTGGGGCAGGGGTATGGCTACACCTTC
CASSQVGQGYGYTF
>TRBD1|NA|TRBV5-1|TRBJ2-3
TGCGCCAGCAGTTCGACAGGGGGCGATGTCACAGATACGCAGTATTTT
CASSSTGGDVTDTQYF
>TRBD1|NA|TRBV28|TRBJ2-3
TGTGCCAGCGTGCGGGACAGGGGACTGAGTACGCAGTATTTT
CASVRDRGLSTQYF
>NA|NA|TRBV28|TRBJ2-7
TGTGCCGTAGACCGGGAAGGGTCCTACGAGCAGTACTTC
CAVDREGSYEQYF
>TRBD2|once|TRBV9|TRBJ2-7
TGTGCCAGCAGCAGCCGGCGTGGGGGGGACGAGCAGTACTTC
CASSSRRGGDEQYF
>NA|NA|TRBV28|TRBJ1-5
TGTGCCAGCAGTTTATACAGACAGGCCGGGAGCAATCAGCCCCAGCATTTT
CASSLYRQAGSNQPQHF
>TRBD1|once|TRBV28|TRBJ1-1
TGTGCCAGCAGTACCCCGACAGGGGGGCACACTGAAGCTTTCTTT
CASSTPTGGHTEAFF
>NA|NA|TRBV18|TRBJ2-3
TGTGCCAGCCGTAACACAGATACGCAGTATTTT
CASRNTDTQYF
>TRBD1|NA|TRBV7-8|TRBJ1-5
TGTGCCAGCAGCCCAGGACAGGGGGCAGTTATCAATCAGCCCCAGCATTTT
CASSPGQGAVINQPQHF
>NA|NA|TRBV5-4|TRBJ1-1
TGTGCCAGCAGCTTGTCAGGGCCCAACTCTGAAGCTTTCTTT
CASSLSGPNSEAFF
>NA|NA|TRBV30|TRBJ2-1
TGTGCCTGGAGCAGGTACAATGAGCAGTTCTTC
CAWSRYNEQFF
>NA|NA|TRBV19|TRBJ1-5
TGTGCCAGTGGTTCGGGGGGTTATCAGCCCCAGCATTTT
CASGSGGYQPQHF
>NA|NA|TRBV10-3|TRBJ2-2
TGTGCCATCAAACCACAACAGGGTTCGACCGGGGAGCTGTTTTTT
CAIKPQQGSTGELFF
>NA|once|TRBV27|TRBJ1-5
TGTGCCAGCTCTCCGAGCCCTTACAGGGTTCCTAACCAGCCCCAGCATTTT
CASSPSPYRVPNQPQHF
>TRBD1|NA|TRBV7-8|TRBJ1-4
TGTGCCAGCAGCCCCGGCCCGAGCGGGACAGGGATAAAACTGTTTTTT
CASSPGPSGTGIKLFF
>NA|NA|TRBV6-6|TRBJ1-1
TGTGCCAGCAGTTTCGACAGGTCCTATGAAGCTTTCTTT
CASSFDRSYEAFF
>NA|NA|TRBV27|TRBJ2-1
TGTGCCAGCAGGTCCCGGGAGTACCACAATGAGCAGTTCTTC
CASRSREYHNEQFF
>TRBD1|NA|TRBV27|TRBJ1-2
TGTGCCAGCAGGAACTTAAAGACAGGGGGCGACTATGGCTACACCTTC
CASRNLKTGGDYGYTF
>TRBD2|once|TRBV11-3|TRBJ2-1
TGTGCCAGCAGCCCGAGCGGGAGGGCCGAGCAGTTCTTC
CASSPSGRAEQFF
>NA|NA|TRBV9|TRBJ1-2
TGTGCCAGCAGCGTAGGGGCAATCGAGGGCGCCAGTGGCTACACCTTC
CASSVGAIEGASGYTF
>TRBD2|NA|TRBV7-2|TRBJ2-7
TGTGCCAGCAGCCCAGACGGACTAGCGGCTGAGCAGTACTTC
CASSPDGLAAEQYF
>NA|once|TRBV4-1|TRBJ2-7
TGCGCCAGCAGCCCCTTTTATACCTACGAGCAGTACTTC
CASSPFYTYEQYF
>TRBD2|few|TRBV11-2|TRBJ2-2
TGTGCCAGCAGAGTACTAGCGGGAGCTGCGAACACCGGGGAGCTGTTTTTT
CASRVLAGAANTGELFF
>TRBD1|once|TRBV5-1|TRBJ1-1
TGCGCCAGCATGGACAGGGGCCGCACGAACACTGAAGCCTTCTTT
CASMDRGRTNTEAFF
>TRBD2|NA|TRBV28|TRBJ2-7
TGTGCCAGCAGTTTCTCGGGACTAGCGGGAGCGGCGGGCGAGCAGTACTTC
CASSFSGLAGAAGEQYF
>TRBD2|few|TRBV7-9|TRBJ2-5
TGTGCCAGCGTCCCGACTAGCGGGGAGACCCAGTACTTC
CASVPTSGETQYF
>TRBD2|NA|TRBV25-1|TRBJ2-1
TGTGCCAGCAGTGAATATATGCGGGAGGGGGGAAATGAGCAGTTCTTC
CASSEYMREGGNEQFF
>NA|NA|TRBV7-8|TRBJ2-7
TGTGCCAGCAGCTTAGGGGACCCGGGAGCCCTCTACGAGCAGTACTTC
CASSLGDPGALYEQYF
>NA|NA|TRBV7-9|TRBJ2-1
TGTGCCAGCAGCTTGACGCGGGGTGAGCAGTTCTTC
CASSLTRGEQFF
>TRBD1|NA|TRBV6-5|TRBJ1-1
TGTGCCAGCAGTACTAGGGGGCGTAACACTGAAGCTTTCTTT
CASSTRGRNTEAFF
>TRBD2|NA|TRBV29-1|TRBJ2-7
TGCAGCGTTGAATTAGAGCGGGGGACCAGCTACGAGCAGTACTTC
CSVELERGTSYEQYF
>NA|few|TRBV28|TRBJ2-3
TGTGCCAGCAGTTTTGGGGGGAGCACAGATACGCAGTATTTT
CASSFGGSTDTQYF
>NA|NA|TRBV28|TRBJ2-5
TGTGCCAGCAGTTTAAATCGACAGTACGGGTATATCCAAGAGACCCAGTACTTC
CASSLNRQYGYIQETQYF
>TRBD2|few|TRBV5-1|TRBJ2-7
TGCGCCAGCAGCTTGGAATTGACTAGCGTCCCCTACGAGCAGTACTTC
CASSLELTSVPYEQYF
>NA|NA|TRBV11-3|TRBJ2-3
TGTGCCAGCAGCTTACGATCCAGGTCAGGAAGCACAGATACGCAGTATTTT
CASSLRSRSGSTDTQYF
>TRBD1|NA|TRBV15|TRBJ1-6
TGTGCCACCAGCAGAGGGACAGGGGATTCACCCCTCCACTTT
CATSRGTGDSPLHF
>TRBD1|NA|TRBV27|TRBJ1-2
TGTGCCAGCAGCGCTGGGACAGGCCTTTATGGCTACACCTTC
CASSAGTGLYGYTF
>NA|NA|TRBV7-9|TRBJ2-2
TGTGCCAGCAGCTTAGGAGAGAACACCGGGGAGCTGTTTTTT
CASSLGENTGELFF